This is a list of T cell receptor beta chains from one sample in a study of T cell changes during pregnancy in multiple sclerosis. Method: immunoSEQ multiplex PCR; TCRdb's copy keeps in-frame clones and lacks some. The data contain roughly 32,000 clones, about nine tenths of them singletons. The sequences come from CD8+ T cells from peripheral blood mononuclear cells, collected in the third trimester of pregnancy. The receptors originated from a female donor with multiple sclerosis, enrolled in a pregnancy study. The CDR3 runs from the conserved cysteine through the conserved F or W. The D gene is left open where the match is weak. Size is omitted from some rows. Given values are once, few, many or a class for expanded clones.

v_gene: TRBV7-2
abundance: -
d_gene: -
j_gene: TRBJ1-5
CDR3nt: TGTGCCAGCACAAAATGGGGGGATCAGCCCCAGCATTTT
CDR3aa: CASTKWGDQPQHF

v_gene: TRBV9
abundance: -
d_gene: TRBD2
j_gene: TRBJ2-1
CDR3nt: TGTGCCAGCAGCGGACCCGGGACTAGCGGGAGGGAGGTGGGTAATGAGCAGTTCTTC
CDR3aa: CASSGPGTSGREVGNEQFF

v_gene: TRBV9
abundance: -
d_gene: -
j_gene: TRBJ2-7
CDR3nt: TGTGCCAGCAGCGTAGATGGCAATTTTGTGTACGAGCAGTACTTC
CDR3aa: CASSVDGNFVYEQYF

v_gene: TRBV6-1
abundance: once
d_gene: -
j_gene: TRBJ2-1
CDR3nt: TGTGCCAGCAGTCCTCGGAGGGGGGGGTCCAATGAGCAGTTCTTC
CDR3aa: CASSPRRGGSNEQFF

v_gene: TRBV6-1
abundance: -
d_gene: -
j_gene: TRBJ1-5
CDR3nt: TGTGCCAGCAGTGGGGGGGAAAGTAGTCAGCCCCAGCATTTT
CDR3aa: CASSGGESSQPQHF

v_gene: TRBV4-2
abundance: -
d_gene: TRBD2
j_gene: TRBJ2-7
CDR3nt: TGTGCCAGCAGCCAAGGTCTAGCGGGGGCCTCCTACGAGCAGTACTTC
CDR3aa: CASSQGLAGASYEQYF

v_gene: TRBV5-1
abundance: -
d_gene: -
j_gene: TRBJ2-1
CDR3nt: TGCGCCAGCAGCTCGCCCACTAGCCGACCGAGTAATGAGCAGTTCTTC
CDR3aa: CASSSPTSRPSNEQFF

v_gene: TRBV4-1
abundance: medium-sized
d_gene: TRBD1
j_gene: TRBJ2-5
CDR3nt: TGCGCCAGCAGCCAGGACAGGGGAGAGACCCAGTACTTC
CDR3aa: CASSQDRGETQYF

v_gene: TRBV27
abundance: -
d_gene: -
j_gene: TRBJ2-3
CDR3nt: TGTGCCAGCAGTTTATGGAGATTGGCAGATACGCAGTATTTT
CDR3aa: CASSLWRLADTQYF

v_gene: TRBV15
abundance: -
d_gene: TRBD1
j_gene: TRBJ2-5
CDR3nt: TGTGCCACCAGCAGCCCCGGGTCAGGGGGCATTGAGACCCAGTACTTC
CDR3aa: CATSSPGSGGIETQYF

v_gene: TRBV19
abundance: once
d_gene: TRBD1
j_gene: TRBJ1-1
CDR3nt: TGTGCCAGTAGTATGAAGGACAGGGAAGCTTTCTTT
CDR3aa: CASSMKDREAFF

v_gene: TRBV9
abundance: -
d_gene: -
j_gene: TRBJ2-7
CDR3nt: TGTGCCAGCAGCGTATCAGGGTTTTGTTTTGTAGTCCCCTTGGACGAGCAGTACTTC
CDR3aa: CASSVSGFCFVVPLDEQYF

v_gene: TRBV11-2
abundance: -
d_gene: TRBD1
j_gene: TRBJ2-5
CDR3nt: TGTGCCAGCAGCTTAGAGCTGGGGTGGGGACAGGCTCAAGAGACCCAGTACTTC
CDR3aa: CASSLELGWGQAQETQYF

v_gene: TRBV7-6
abundance: once
d_gene: -
j_gene: TRBJ2-1
CDR3nt: TGTGCCAGCAGCTCGAGAAGCCTTGCCCACAATGAGCAGTTCTTC
CDR3aa: CASSSRSLAHNEQFF

v_gene: TRBV27
abundance: -
d_gene: -
j_gene: TRBJ2-2
CDR3nt: TGTGCCAGCAGTTTTGGGCAAATCACCGGGGAGCTGTTTTTT
CDR3aa: CASSFGQITGELFF

v_gene: TRBV4-1
abundance: -
d_gene: -
j_gene: TRBJ2-3
CDR3nt: TGCGCCAGCAGCCAAGATCCAGGACATATCACAGATACGCAGTATTTT
CDR3aa: CASSQDPGHITDTQYF